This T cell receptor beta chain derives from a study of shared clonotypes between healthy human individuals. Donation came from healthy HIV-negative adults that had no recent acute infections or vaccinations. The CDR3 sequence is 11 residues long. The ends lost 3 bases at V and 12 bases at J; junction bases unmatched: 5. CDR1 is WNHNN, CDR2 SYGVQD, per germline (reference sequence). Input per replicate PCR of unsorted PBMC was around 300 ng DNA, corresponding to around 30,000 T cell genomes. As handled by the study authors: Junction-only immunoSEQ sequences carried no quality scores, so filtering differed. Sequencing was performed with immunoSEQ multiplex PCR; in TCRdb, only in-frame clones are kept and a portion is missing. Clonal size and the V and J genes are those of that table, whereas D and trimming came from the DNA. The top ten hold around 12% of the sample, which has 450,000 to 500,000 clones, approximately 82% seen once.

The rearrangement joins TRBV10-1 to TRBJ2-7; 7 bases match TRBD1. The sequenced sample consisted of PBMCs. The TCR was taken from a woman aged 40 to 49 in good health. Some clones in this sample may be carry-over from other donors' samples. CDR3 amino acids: CASSDGTVTYF. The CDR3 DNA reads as TGCGCCAGCAGTGACGGGACAGTAACGTACTTC.